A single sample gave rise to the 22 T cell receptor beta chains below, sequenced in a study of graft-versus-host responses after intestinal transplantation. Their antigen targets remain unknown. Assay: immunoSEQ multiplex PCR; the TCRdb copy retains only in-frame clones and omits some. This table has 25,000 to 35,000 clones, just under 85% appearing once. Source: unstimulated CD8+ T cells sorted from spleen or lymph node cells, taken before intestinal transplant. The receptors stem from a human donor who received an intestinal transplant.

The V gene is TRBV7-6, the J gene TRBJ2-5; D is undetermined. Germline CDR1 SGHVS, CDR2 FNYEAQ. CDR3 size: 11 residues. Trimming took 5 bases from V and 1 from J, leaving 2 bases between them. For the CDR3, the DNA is TGTGCCAGCAGCCTCCAAGAGACCCAGTACTTC. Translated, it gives CASSLQETQYF.

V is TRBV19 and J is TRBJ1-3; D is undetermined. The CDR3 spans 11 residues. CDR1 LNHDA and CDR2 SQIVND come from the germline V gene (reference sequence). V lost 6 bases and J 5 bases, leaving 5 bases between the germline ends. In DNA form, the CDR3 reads TGTGCCAGTAGACAGAGAAACACCATATATTTT. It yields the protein CASRQRNTIYF. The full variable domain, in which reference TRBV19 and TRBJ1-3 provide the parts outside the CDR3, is DGGITQSPKYLFRKEGQNVTLSCEQNLNHDAMYWYRQDPGQGLRLIYYSQIVNDFQKGDIAEGYSVSREKKESFPLTVTSAQKNPTAFYLCASRQRNTIYFGEGSWLTVV.

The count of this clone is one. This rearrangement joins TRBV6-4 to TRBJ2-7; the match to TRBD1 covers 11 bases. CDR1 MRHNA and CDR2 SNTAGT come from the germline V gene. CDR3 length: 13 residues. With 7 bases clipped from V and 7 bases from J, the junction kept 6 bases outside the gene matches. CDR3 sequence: CASNSDRGREQYF. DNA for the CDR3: TGTGCCAGCAATTCGGACAGGGGGCGAGAGCAGTACTTC.

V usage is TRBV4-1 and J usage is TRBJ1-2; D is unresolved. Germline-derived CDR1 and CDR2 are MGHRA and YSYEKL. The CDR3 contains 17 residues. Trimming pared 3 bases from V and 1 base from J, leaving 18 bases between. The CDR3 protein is CASSHRWAVELNYGYTF. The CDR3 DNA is TGCGCCAGCAGCCACCGATGGGCAGTGGAACTTAACTATGGCTACACCTTC.

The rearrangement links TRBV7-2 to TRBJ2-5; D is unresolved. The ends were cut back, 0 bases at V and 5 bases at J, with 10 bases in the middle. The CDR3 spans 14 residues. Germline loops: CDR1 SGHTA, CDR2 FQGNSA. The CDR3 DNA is TGTGCCAGCAGCTTAGCGGAGCCTTGGGAGACCCAGTACTTC. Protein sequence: CASSLAEPWETQYF.

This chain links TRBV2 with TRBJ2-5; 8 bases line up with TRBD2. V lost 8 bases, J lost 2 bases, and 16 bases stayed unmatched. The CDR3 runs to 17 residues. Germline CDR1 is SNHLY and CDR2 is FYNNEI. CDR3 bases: TGTGCCAGCGGGGGGACTAGAGGATCGGCGGGACAAGAGACCCAGTACTTC. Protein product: CASGGTRGSAGQETQYF. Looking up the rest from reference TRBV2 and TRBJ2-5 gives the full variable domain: EPEVTQTPSHQVTQMGQEVILRCVPISNHLYFYWYRQILGQKVEFLVSFYNNEISEKSEIFDDQFSVERPDGSNFTLKIRSTKLEDSAMYFCASGGTRGSAGQETQYFGPGTRLLVL.

The chain's CDR3 is CASSLAGSSYNEQFF. CDR3 DNA sequence: TGTGCCAGCAGTTTAGCGGGGAGCTCCTACAATGAGCAGTTCTTC. The chain recombines TRBV27 with TRBJ2-1; a possible D gene is TRBD2 (6 bases). V lost 2 bases to trimming and J lost 0 bases, with 8 bases between them. Germline-derived CDR1 and CDR2 are MNHEY and SMNVEV (reference sequence). The CDR3 runs to 15 residues.

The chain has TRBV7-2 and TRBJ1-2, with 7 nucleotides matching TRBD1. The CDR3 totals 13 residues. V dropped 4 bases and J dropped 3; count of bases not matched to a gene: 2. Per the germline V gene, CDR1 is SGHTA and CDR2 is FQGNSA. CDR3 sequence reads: CASSSTGDYGYTF. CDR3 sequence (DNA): TGTGCCAGCAGCTCAACAGGGGACTATGGCTACACCTTC.

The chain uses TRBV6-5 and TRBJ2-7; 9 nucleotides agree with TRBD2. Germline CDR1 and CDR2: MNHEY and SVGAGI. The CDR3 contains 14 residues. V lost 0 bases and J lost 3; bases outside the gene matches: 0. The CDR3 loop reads CASSYSTSGYEQYF. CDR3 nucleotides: TGTGCCAGCAGTTACTCGACTAGCGGCTACGAGCAGTACTTC.

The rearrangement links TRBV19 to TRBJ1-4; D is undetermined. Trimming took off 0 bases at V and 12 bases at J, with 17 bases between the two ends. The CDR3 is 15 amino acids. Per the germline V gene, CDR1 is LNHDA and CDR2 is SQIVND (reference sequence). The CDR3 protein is CASSIDGPPLGELFF. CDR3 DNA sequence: TGTGCCAGTAGTATAGACGGGCCCCCCTTGGGAGAACTGTTTTTT.

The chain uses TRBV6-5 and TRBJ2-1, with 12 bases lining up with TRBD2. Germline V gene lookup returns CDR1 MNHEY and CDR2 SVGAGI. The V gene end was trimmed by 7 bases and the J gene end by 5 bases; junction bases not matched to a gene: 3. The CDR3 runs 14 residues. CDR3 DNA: TGTGCCAGCACCAGGACTAGCGGGAACAATGAGCAGTTCTTC. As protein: CASTRTSGNNEQFF.

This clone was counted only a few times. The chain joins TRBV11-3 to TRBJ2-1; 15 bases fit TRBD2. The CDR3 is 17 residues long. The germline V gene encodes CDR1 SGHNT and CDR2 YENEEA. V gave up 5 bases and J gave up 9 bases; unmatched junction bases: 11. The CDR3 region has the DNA TGTGCCAGCAGCCGGACTAGCGGGAGGGATCGGTGGGGTGAGCAGTTCTTC. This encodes CASSRTSGRDRWGEQFF. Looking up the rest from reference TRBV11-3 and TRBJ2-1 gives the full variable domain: EAGVVQSPRYKIIEKKQPVAFWCNPISGHNTLYWYLQNLGQGPELLIRYENEEAVDDSQLPKDRFSAERLKGVDSTLKIQPAELGDSAVYLCASSRTSGRDRWGEQFFGPGTRLTVL.

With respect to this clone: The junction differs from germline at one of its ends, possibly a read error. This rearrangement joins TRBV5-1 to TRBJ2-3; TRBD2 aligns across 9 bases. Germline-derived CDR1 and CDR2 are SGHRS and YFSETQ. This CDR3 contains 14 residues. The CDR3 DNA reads TGCGCCAGCAGCTTGGTTTTTAGCGGGGGACTCATGCATTTT. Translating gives CASSLVFSGGLMHF.

CDR3 loop: CASSEGGGTDTQYF. The CDR3 DNA reads as TGTGCCAGCAGTGAAGGGGGCGGCACAGATACGCAGTATTTT. The chain has TRBV6-1 and TRBJ2-3, with D tentatively TRBD1 (5 bases). V lost 1 base to trimming and J lost 1 base, with 6 bases between them. The germline V gene has CDR1 MNHNS and CDR2 SASEGT. The CDR3 spans 14 residues.

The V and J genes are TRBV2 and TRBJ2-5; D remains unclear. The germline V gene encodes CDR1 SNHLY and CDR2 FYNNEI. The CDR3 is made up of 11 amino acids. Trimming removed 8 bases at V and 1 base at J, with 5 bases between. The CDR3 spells CASAGQETQYF. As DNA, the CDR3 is TGTGCCAGCGCAGGCCAAGAGACCCAGTACTTC.

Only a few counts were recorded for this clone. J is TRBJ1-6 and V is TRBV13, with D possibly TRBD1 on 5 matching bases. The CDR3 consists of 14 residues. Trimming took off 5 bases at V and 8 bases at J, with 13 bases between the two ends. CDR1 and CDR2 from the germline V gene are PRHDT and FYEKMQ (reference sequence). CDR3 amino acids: CASSEGTGYSPLHF. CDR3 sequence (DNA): TGTGCCAGCAGCGAGGGGACTGGGTATTCACCCCTCCACTTT.

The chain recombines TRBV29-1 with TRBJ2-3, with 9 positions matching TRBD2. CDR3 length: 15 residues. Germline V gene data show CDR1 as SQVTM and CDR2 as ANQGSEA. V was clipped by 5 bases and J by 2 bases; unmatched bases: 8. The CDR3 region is CSVWSSGDLTDTQYF. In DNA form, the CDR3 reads TGCAGCGTTTGGTCTAGCGGGGACCTCACAGATACGCAGTATTTT.

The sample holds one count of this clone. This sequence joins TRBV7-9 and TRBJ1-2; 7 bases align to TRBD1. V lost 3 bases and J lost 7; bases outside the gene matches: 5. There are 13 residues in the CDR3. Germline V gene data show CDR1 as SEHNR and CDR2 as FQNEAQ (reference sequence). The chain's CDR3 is CASSFGQGVGYTF. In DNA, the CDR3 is TGTGCCAGCAGCTTTGGGCAGGGGGTTGGCTACACCTTC.

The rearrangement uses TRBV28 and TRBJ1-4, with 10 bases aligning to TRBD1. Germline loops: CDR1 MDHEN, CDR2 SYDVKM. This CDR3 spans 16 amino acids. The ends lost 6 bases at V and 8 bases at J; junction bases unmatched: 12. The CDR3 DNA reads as TGTGCCAGCAGACCTCCGGGACAGGGGCGAGGCGAAAAACTGTTTTTT. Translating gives CASRPPGQGRGEKLFF.

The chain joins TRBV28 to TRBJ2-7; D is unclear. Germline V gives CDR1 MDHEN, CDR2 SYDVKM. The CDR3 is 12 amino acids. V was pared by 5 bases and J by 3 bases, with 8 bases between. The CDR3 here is CASSPQDYEQYF. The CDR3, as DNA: TGTGCCAGCAGTCCCCAGGACTACGAGCAGTACTTC.

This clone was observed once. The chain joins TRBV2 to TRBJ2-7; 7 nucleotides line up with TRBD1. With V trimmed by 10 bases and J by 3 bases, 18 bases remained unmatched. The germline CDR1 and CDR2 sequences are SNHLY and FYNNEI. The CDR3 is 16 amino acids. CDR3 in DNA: TGTGCCATTTACGGGACAGCCCTACGTCTAGGCTACGAGCAGTACTTC. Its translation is CAIYGTALRLGYEQYF.

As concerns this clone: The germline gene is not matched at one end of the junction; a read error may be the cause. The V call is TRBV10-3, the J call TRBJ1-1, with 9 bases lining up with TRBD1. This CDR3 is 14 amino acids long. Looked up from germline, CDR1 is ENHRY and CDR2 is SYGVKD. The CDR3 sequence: CAITETGGYTEAFF. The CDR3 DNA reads TGTGCCATCACTGAGACAGGGGGTTACACTGAAGCTTTCTTT.